This entry features one TCR beta chain sequence. The protocol was immunoSEQ multiplex PCR, while the TCRdb copy is restricted to in-frame clones and leaves out a portion. The table lists approximately 190,000 clones, roughly 93% of them singletons. This sample was taken from a study of T cell responses to AZD1222 COVID-19 vaccine. Looked up from germline, CDR1 is ENHRY and CDR2 is SYGVKD. The CDR3 runs to 11 residues. V was clipped by 10 bases and J by 4 bases; unmatched bases: 2. The V call is TRBV10-3, the J call TRBJ2-3; 7 nucleotides agree with TRBD2. The sample consisted of peripheral blood, taken on day 0 of AZD1222 vaccination. The receptor comes from an adult in good health. DNA for the CDR3: TGTGCCACGACTAGCTCAGATACGCAGTATTTT. This gives the protein CATTSSDTQYF.